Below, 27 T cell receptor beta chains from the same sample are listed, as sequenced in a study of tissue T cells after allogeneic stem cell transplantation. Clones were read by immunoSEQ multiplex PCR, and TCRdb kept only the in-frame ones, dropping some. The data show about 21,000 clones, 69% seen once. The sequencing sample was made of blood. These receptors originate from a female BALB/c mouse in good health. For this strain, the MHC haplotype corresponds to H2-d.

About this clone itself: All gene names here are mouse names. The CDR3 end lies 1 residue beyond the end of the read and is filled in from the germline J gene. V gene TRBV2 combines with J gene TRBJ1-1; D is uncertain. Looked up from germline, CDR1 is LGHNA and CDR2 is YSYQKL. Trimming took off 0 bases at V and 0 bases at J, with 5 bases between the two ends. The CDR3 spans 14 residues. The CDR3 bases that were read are TGTGCCAGCAGCCAAGATACCACAAACACAGAAGTCTTC. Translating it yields CASSQDTTNTEVF. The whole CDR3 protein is CASSQDTTNTEVFF.

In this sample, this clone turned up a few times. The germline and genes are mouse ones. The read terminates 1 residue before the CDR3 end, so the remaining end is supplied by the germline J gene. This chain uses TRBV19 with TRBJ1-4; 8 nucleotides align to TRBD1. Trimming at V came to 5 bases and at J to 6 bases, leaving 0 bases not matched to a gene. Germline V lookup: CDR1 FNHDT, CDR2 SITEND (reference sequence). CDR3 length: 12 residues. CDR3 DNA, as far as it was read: TGTGCCAGCAGGACAGGGGACGAAAGATTATTT. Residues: CASRTGDERLF. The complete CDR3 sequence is CASRTGDERLFF.

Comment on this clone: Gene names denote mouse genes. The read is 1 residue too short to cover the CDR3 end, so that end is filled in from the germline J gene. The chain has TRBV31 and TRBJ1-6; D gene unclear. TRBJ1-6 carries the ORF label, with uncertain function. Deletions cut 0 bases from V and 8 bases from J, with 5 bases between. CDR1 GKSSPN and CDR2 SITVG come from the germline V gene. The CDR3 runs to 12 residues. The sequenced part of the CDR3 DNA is TGTGCCTGGAGTCTGGAGGATTCGCCCCTCTAC. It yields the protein CAWSLEDSPLY. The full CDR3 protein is CAWSLEDSPLYF.

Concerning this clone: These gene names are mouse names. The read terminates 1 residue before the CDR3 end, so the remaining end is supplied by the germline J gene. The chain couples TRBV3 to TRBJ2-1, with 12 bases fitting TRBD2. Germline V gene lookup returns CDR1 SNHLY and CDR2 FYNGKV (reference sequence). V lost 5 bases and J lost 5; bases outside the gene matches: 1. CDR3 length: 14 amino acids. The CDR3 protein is CASSGDWGDAEQFF. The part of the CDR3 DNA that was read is TGTGCCAGCAGCGGGGACTGGGGGGATGCTGAGCAGTTC.

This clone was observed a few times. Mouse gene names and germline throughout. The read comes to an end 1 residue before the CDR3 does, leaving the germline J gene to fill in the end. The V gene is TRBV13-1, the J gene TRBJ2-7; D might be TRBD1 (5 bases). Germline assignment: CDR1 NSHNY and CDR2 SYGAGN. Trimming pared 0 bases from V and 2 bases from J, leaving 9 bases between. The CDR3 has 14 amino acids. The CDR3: CASSDARTTYEQYF. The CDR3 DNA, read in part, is TGTGCCAGCAGTGATGCTCGGACAACCTATGAACAGTAC.

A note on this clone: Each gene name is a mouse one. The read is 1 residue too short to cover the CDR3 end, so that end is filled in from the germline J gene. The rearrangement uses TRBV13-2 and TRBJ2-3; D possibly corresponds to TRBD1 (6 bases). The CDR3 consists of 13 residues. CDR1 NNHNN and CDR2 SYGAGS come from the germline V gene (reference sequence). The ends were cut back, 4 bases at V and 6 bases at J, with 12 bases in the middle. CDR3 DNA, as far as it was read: TGTGCCAGCGGTCCTCCGGGACACGAAACGCTGTAT. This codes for CASGPPGHETLY. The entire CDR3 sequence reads CASGPPGHETLYF.

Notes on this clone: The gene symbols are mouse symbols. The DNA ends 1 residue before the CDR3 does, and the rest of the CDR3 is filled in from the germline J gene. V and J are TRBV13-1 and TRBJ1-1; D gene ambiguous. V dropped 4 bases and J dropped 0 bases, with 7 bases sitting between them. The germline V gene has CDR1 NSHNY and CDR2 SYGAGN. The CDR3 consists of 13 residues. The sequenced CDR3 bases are TGTGCCAGCAGTAAGGGAACAAACACAGAAGTCTTC. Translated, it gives CASSKGTNTEVF. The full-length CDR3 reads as CASSKGTNTEVFF.

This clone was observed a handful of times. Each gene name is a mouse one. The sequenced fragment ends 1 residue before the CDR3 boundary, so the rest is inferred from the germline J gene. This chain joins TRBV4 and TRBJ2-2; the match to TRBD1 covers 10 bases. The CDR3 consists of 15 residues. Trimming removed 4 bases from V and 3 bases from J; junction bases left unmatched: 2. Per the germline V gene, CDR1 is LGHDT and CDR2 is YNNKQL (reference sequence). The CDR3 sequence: CASSFDRGHTGQLYF. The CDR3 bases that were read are TGTGCCAGCAGCTTTGACAGGGGGCACACCGGGCAGCTCTAC.

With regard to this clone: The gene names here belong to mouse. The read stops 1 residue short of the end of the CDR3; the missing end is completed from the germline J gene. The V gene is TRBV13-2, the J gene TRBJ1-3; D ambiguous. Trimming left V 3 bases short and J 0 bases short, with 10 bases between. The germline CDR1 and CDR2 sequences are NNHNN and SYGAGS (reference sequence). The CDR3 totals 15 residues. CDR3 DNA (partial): TGTGCCAGCGGTGGAGGCTCCCATTCTGGAAATACGCTCTAT. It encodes CASGGGSHSGNTLY. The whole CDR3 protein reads CASGGGSHSGNTLYF.

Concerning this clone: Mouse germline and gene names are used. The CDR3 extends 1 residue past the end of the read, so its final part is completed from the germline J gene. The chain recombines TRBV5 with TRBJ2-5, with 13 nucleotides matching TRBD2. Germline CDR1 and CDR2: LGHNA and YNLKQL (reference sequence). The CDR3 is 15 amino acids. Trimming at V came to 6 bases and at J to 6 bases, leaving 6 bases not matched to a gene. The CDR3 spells CASSPGLGGHDTQYF. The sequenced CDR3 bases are TGTGCCAGCAGTCCCGGACTGGGGGGGCACGACACCCAGTAC.

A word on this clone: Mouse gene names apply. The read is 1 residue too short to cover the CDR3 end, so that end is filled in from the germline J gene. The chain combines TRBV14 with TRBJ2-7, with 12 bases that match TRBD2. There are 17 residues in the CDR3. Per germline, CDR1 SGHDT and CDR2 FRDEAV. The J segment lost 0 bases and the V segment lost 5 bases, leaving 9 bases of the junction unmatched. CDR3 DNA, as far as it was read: TGTGCCAGCAGCACCGGGACTGGGGGGTCAAACTCCTATGAACAGTAC. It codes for CASSTGTGGSNSYEQY. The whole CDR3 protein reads CASSTGTGGSNSYEQYF.

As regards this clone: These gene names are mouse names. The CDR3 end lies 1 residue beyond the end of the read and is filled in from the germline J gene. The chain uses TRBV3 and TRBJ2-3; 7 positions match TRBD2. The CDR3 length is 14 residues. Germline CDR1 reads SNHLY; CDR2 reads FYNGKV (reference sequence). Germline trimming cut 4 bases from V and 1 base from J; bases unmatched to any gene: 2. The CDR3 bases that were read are TGTGCCAGCAGCTCAGACTGGGGTGCAGAAACGCTGTAT. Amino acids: CASSSDWGAETLY. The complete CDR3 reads CASSSDWGAETLYF.

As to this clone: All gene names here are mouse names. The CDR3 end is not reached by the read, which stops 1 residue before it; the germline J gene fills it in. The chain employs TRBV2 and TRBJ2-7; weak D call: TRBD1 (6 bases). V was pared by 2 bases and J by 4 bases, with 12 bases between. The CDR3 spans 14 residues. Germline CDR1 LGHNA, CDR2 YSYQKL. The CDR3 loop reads CASSQSRDIYEQYF. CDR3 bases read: TGTGCCAGCAGCCAATCCCGGGACATATATGAACAGTAC.

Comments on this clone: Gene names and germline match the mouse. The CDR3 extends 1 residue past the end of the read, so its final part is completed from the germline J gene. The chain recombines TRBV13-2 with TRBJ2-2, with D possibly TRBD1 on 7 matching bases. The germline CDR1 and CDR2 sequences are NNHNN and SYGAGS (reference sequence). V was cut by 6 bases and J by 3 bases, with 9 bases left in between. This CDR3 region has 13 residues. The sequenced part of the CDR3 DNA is TGTGCCAGCGTCAGGGGGGACACCGGGCAGCTCTAC. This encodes CASVRGDTGQLY. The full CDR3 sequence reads CASVRGDTGQLYF.

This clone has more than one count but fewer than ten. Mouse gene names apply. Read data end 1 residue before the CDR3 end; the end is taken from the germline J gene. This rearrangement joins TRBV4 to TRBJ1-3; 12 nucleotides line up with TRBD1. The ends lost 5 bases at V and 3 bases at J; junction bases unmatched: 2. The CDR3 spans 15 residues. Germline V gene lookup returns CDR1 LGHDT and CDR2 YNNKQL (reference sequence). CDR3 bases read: TGTGCCAGCAGCCGGGACAGGGGGCATGGAAATACGCTCTAT. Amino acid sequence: CASSRDRGHGNTLY. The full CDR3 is CASSRDRGHGNTLYF.

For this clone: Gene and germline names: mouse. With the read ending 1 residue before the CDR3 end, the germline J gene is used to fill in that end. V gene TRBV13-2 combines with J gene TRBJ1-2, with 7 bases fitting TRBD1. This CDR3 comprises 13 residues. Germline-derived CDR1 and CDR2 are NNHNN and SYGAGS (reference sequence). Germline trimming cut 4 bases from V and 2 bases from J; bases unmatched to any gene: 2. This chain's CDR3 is CASGSGGNSDYTF. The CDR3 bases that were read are TGTGCCAGCGGTTCAGGGGGGAACTCCGACTACACC.

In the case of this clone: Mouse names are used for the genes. The part of the CDR3 DNA that was read is TGTGCCTGGAGGGGAGGGGGAAATACGCTCTAT. It encodes CAWRGGGNTLY. The full CDR3 sequence reads CAWRGGGNTLYF. The chain couples TRBV31 to TRBJ1-3; D not resolved. The read finishes 1 residue shy of the CDR3 end, and the germline J gene is used to complete it. The CDR3 has 12 amino acids. The V gene's germline CDR1 is GKSSPN and CDR2 SITVG. The V gene lost 3 bases and the J gene lost 4 bases, with 7 bases spanning the gap.

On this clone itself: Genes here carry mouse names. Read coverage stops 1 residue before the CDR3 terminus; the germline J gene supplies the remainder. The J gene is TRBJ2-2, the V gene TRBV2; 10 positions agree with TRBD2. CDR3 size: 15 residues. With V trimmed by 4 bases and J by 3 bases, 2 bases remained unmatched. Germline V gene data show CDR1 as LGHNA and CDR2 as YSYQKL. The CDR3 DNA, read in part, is TGTGCCAGCAGCCGGACTGGGGGTGACACCGGGCAGCTCTAC. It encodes CASSRTGGDTGQLY. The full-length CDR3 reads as CASSRTGGDTGQLYF.

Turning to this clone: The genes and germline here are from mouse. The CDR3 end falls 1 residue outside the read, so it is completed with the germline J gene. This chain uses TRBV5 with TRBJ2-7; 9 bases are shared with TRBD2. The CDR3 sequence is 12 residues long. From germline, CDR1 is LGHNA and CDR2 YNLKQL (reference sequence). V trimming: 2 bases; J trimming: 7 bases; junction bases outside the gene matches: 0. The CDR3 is CASSQLGGEQYF. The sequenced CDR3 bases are TGTGCCAGCAGCCAACTGGGGGGGGAACAGTAC.

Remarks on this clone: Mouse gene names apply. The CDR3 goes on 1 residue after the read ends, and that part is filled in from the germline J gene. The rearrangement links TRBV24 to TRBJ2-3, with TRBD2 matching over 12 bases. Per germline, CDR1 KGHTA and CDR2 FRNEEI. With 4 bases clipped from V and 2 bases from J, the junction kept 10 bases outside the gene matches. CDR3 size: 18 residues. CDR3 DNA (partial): TGTGCCAGCAGTCCGACACCGGGGACTGGGGGGACTGCAGAAACGCTGTAT. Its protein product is CASSPTPGTGGTAETLY. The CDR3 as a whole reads CASSPTPGTGGTAETLYF.

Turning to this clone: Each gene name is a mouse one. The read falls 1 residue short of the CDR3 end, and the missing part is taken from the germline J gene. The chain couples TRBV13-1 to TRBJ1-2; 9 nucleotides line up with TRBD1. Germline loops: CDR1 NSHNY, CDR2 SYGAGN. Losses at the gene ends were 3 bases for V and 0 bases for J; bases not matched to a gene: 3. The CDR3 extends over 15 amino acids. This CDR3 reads CASSAHRGPNSDYTF. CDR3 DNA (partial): TGTGCCAGCAGTGCCCACAGGGGGCCAAACTCCGACTACACC.

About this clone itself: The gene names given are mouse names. CDR3 bases read: TGCACCTGCAGTACCCGGGACAGGGATGCTGAGCAGTTC. Its translation is CTCSTRDRDAEQF. The entire CDR3 is CTCSTRDRDAEQFF. J is TRBJ2-1 and V is TRBV1; TRBD1 agrees at 9 bases. With the read ending 1 residue before the CDR3 end, the germline J gene is used to fill in that end. V shed 5 bases and J 5 bases; nucleotides not matched to a gene: 4. CDR1 is NSQYPW, CDR2 LRSPGD, per germline (reference sequence). The CDR3 consists of 14 residues.

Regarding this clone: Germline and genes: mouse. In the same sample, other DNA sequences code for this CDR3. CDR3 amino acids: CTCSAGGSYEQYF. The sequenced CDR3 bases are TGCACCTGCAGTGCGGGGGGCTCCTATGAACAGTAC. This chain uses TRBV1 with TRBJ2-7, with a weak D call TRBD2 (6 bases). The observed sequence ends 1 residue before the CDR3 terminus, with the missing tail filled in from the germline J gene. There are 13 residues in the CDR3. CDR1 and CDR2 (germline): NSQYPW, LRSPGD (reference sequence). Trimming stripped 3 bases from V and 0 bases from J, with 6 bases between.

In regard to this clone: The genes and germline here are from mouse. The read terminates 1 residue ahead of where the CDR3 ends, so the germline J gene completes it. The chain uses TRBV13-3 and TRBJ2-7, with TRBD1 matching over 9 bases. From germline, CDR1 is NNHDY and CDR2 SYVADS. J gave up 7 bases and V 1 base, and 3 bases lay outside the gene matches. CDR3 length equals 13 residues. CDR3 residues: CASSDYRGREQYF. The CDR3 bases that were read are TGTGCCAGCAGTGATTACAGGGGGCGGGAACAGTAC.

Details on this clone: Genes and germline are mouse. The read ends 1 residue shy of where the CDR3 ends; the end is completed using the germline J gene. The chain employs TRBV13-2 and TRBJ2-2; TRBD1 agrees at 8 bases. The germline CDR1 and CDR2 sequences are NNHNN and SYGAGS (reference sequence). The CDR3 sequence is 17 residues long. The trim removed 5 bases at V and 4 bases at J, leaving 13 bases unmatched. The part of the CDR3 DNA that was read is TGTGCCAGCGGAGATTGGGCCAGGGGGCAGGTCACCGGGCAGCTCTAC. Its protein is CASGDWARGQVTGQLY. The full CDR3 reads CASGDWARGQVTGQLYF.

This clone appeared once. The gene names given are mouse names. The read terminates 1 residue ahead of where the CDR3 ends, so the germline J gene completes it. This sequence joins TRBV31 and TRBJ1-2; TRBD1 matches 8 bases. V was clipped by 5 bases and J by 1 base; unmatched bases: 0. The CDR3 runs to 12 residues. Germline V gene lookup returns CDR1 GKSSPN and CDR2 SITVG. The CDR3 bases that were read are TGTGCCTGGGACAGGGGAAACTCCGACTACACC. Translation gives CAWDRGNSDYT. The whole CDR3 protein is CAWDRGNSDYTF.

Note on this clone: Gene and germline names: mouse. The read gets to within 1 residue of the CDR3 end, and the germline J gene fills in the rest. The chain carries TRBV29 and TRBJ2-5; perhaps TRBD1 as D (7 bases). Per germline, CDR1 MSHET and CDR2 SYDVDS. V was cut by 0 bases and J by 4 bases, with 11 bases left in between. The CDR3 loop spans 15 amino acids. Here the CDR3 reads CASSLSGRGEDTQYF. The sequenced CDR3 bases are TGTGCTAGCAGTTTATCGGGCAGGGGGGAAGACACCCAGTAC.